This T cell receptor (beta chain) was retrieved from a study of blood T cells in healthy people across ages. In this sample, this clonotype turned up a few times. Together with a sample-barcoded 5' primer, a J-beta primer mix was included in a second PCR lasting about 7 to 11 cycles. A single record per CDR3 protein comes from TCRdb applying MiXCR to the 5' RACE reads. The repertoire holds approximately 960,000 distinct CDR3 sequences, with just under 30% as singletons. The V and J ends lost 3 bases and 6 bases respectively, with 15 bases between them. The CDR3 extends over 14 amino acids. Germline V gives CDR1 DFQATT, CDR2 SNEGSKA (reference sequence). Healthy Russian Caucasian donors spanned ages about 6 to 90 years. In addition, the sample was reused for a study of T cells of mothers and their children.

The sequence was collected from a woman in her 40s in good health. The sample consisted of blood. The V call is TRBV20-1, the J call TRBJ2-1; D is unresolved. The CDR3 reads CSASPPLGSNEQFF. CDR3 nucleotides: TGCAGTGCTAGCCCCCCTTTGGGCAGCAATGAGCAGTTCTTC.